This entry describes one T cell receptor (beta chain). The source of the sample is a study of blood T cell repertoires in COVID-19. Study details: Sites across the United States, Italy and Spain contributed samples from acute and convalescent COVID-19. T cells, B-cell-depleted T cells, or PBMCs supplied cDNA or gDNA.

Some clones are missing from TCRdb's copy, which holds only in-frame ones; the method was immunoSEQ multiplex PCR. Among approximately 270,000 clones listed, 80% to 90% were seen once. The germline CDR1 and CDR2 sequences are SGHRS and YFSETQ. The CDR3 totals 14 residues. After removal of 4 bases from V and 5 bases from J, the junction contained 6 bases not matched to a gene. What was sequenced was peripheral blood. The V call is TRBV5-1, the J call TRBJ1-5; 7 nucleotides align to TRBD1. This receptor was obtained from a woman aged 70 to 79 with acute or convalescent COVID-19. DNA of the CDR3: TGCGCCAGCAGCAGGGACAGCCGCGATCAGCCCCAGCATTTT. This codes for CASSRDSRDQPQHF.